The clone carrying this T cell receptor beta chain was recorded once. Some clones are missing from TCRdb's copy, which holds only in-frame ones; the method was immunoSEQ multiplex PCR. The sample contains some 240,000 clones, 65% to 90% of which appear only once. V lost 0 bases, J lost 0 bases, and 12 bases lay in between. The CDR3 consists of 18 residues. Germline CDR1 and CDR2: LGHNT and FRNRAP. The data were obtained in a study of blood T cell repertoires in COVID-19. The sequence derives from a middle-aged woman who had recovered from COVID-19. The specimen was peripheral blood. The V call is TRBV12-5, the J call TRBJ1-6; no clear D. The DNA for the CDR3 is TGTGCTAGTGGTTTGGTACCAGTTCGGGGCTCCTATAATTCACCCCTCCACTTT. Protein: CASGLVPVRGSYNSPLHF.